The sequence of this T cell receptor (beta chain) was determined in a study of OX40 agonist ivuxolimab in advanced cancers. The method was immunoSEQ multiplex PCR; TCRdb's version includes in-frame clones alone and lacks a portion of them. The table includes about 77,000 clones, over 75% detected once. The CDR3 spans 18 residues. Study-level points and caveats: Partial responders treated at 0.1-3.0 mg/kg exhibited clonal expansion among the lowest measured.

This clone was recorded a few times. Its target is not known. The gene calls are TRBV1 and TRBJ1-5. TRBV1 is flagged as a pseudogene. The sequencing used CD4+ or CD8+ T cells sorted from blood, collected in a trial of the OX40 agonist ivuxolimab. This TCR was recovered from an adult with an advanced solid tumor such as melanoma, head and neck, liver or kidney cancer. CDR3 DNA: TGCACCAGCAGCCTCCTCTTGGCGGGGGCGTCGGGCAATCAGCCCCAGCATTTT. It encodes CTSSLLLAGASGNQPQHF.